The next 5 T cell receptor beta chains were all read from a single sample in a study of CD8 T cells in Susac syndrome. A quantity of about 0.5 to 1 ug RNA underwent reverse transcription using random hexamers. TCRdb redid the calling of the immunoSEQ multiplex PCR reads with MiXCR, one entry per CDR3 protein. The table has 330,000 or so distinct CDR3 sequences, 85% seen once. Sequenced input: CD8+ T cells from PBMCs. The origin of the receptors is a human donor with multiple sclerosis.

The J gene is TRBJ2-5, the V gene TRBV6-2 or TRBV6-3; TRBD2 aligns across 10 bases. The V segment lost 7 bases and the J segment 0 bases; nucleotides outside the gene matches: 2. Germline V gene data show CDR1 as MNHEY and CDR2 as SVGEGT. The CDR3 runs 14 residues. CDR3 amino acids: CASIGLADQETQYF. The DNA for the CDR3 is TGTGCCAGCATCGGACTAGCGGACCAAGAGACCCAGTACTTC.

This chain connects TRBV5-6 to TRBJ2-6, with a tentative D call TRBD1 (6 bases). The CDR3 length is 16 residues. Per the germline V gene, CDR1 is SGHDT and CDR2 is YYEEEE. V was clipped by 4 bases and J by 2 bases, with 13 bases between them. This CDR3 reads CASSPGTTTGANVLTF. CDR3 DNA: TGTGCCAGCAGCCCGGGGACAACTACTGGGGCCAACGTCCTGACTTTC.

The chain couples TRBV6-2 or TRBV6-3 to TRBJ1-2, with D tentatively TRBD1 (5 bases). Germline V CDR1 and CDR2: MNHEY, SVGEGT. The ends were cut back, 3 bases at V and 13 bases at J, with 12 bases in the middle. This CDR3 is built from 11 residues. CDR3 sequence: CASSYSGLLTF. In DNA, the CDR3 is TGTGCCAGCAGTTATTCGGGACTGCTCACCTTC.

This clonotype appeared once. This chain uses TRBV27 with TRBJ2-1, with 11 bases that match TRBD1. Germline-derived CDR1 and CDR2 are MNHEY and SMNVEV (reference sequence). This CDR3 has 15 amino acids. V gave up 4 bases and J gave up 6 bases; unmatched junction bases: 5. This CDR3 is CASSWIGQGANEQFF. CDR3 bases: TGTGCCAGCAGTTGGATCGGACAGGGGGCCAATGAGCAGTTCTTC.

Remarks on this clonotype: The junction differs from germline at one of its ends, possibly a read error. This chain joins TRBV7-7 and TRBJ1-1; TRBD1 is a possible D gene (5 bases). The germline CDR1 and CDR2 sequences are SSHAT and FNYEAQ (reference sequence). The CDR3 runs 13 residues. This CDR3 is CASSMGHNTEAFF. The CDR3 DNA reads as TGTGCTAGCAGCATGGGGCACAACACTGAAGCTTTCTTT. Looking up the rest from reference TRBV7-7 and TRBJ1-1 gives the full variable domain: GAGVSQSPRYKVTKRGQDVTLRCDPISSHATLYWYQQALGQGPEFLTYFNYEAQPDKSGLPSDRFSAERPEGSISTLTIQRTEQRDSAMYRCASSMGHNTEAFFGQGTRLTVV.